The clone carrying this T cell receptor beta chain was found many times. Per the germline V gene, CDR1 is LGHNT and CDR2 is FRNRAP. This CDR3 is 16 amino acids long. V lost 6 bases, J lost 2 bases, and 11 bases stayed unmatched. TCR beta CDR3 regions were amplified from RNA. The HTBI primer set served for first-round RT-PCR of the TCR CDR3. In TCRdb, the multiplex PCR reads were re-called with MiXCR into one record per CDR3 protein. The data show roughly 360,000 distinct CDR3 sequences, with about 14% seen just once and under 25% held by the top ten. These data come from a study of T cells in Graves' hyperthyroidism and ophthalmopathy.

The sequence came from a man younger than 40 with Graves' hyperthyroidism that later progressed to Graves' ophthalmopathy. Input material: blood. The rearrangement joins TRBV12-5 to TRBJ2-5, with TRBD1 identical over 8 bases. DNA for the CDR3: TGTGCTAGTGGACCACCGGGACAGGCAATTCAAGAGACCCAGTACTTC. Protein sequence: CASGPPGQAIQETQYF. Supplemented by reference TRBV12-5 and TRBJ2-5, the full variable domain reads DARVTQTPRHKVTEMGQEVTMRCQPILGHNTVFWYRQTMMQGLELLAYFRNRAPLDDSGMPKDRFSAEMPDATLATLKIQPSEPRDSAVYFCASGPPGQAIQETQYFGPGTRLLVL.